This entry lists 5 T cell receptor beta chains sequenced from one sample in a study of OX40 agonist ivuxolimab in advanced cancers. Here immunoSEQ multiplex PCR was the method, and the copy in TCRdb shows in-frame clones only, minus some. The sample has about 6,100 clones; around four fifths are singletons. The sequenced sample was CD4+ or CD8+ T cells sorted from blood, obtained in a trial of the OX40 agonist ivuxolimab. These receptors all come from an adult with an advanced solid tumor such as melanoma, head and neck, liver or kidney cancer.

V is TRBV7-2 and J is TRBJ1-1, with D possibly TRBD1 on 5 matching bases. The CDR3 is 15 amino acids. Germline V lookup: CDR1 SGHTA, CDR2 FQGNSA. Trimming took off 7 bases at V and 7 bases at J, with 22 bases between the two ends. The CDR3 DNA reads TGTGCCAGCACCATACCGGGCGGCGCGCAGGGTGAAGCTTTCTTT. The encoded protein is CASTIPGGAQGEAFF.

This clone was seen more than once but under ten times. The rearrangement uses TRBV4-1 and TRBJ1-1, with TRBD1 matching over 9 bases. Trimming removed 3 bases from V and 1 base from J; junction bases left unmatched: 9. The CDR3 totals 17 residues. Germline V gene sequence: CDR1 MGHRA, CDR2 YSYEKL. The CDR3 DNA reads as TGCGCCAGCAGCCACCTCGGGGGACAGGGCGCGAACACTGAAGCTTTCTTT. Translation gives CASSHLGGQGANTEAFF.

This rearrangement joins TRBV5-4 to TRBJ2-7, with 9 bases aligning to TRBD2. The CDR3 loop spans 15 amino acids. CDR1 and CDR2 from the germline V gene are SGHNT and YYREEE (reference sequence). Trimming at V came to 6 bases and at J to 2 bases, leaving 9 bases not matched to a gene. CDR3 loop: CASTARSGSPYEQYF. In DNA, the CDR3 is TGTGCCAGCACCGCACGTAGCGGGAGCCCCTACGAGCAGTACTTC.

V gene TRBV19 combines with J gene TRBJ2-1; D is perhaps TRBD2 (5 bases). CDR3 length equals 14 residues. The V gene lost 5 bases and the J gene lost 1 base, with 9 bases spanning the gap. CDR1 LNHDA and CDR2 SQIVND come from the germline V gene (reference sequence). The CDR3 nucleotides read TGTGCCAGTAGTCCGGGGAATTCCTACAATGAGCAGTTCTTC. Protein sequence: CASSPGNSYNEQFF.

The sample holds a few counts of this clone. This CDR3 is also generated by other DNA sequences in the sample. V gene TRBV7-6 combines with J gene TRBJ2-7; the D gene is possibly TRBD1 (6 bases). CDR1 SGHVS and CDR2 FNYEAQ come from the germline V gene. The CDR3 extends over 15 amino acids. V was cut by 0 bases and J by 3 bases, with 12 bases left in between. CDR3 amino acids: CASSLAKDRFYEQYF. DNA of the CDR3: TGTGCCAGCAGCTTAGCGAAGGACAGATTCTACGAGCAGTACTTC.